This T cell receptor (beta chain) came from a study of blood T cells in healthy people across ages. A word on this clonotype: One end of the junction does not line up with germline, which may come from a read error.

The CDR3 spans 12 residues. Germline CDR1 reads SQVTM; CDR2 reads ANQGSEA. Next came a second PCR, run for about 7 to 12 cycles, which used a sample-barcoded 5' primer along with a J-beta primer mix. MiXCR, run by TCRdb on the 5' RACE reads, gives a single entry per CDR3 protein. The sample lists about a million distinct CDR3 sequences, about 48% occurring once. Per individual sample, total RNA of at least 6 micrograms was extracted. The receptor's source is a young man in good health. The V gene is TRBV29-1, the J gene TRBJ2-3; D is perhaps TRBD2 (6 bases). The specimen was blood. The CDR3: CGVGEGTDTQYF. CDR3 nucleotide sequence: TGCGGCGTTGGGGAGGGCACAGATACGCAGTATTTT.